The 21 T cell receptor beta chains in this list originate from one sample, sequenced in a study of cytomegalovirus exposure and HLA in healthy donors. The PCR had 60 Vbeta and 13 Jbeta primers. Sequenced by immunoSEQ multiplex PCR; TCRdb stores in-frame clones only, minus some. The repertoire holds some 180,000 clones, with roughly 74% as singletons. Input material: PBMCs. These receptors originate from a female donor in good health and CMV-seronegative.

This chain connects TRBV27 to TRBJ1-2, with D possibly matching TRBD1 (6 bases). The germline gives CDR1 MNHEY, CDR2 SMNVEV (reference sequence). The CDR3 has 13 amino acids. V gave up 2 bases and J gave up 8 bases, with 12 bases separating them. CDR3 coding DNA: TGTGCCAGCAGTTTACGTCAGGGGTTGGGCTACACCTTC. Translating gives CASSLRQGLGYTF.

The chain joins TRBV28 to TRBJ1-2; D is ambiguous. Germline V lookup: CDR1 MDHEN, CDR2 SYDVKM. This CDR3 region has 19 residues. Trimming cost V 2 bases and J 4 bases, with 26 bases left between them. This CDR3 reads CASSLPLLQPGIGPYGYTF. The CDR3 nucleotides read TGTGCCAGCAGTTTACCCCTCCTCCAGCCGGGGATTGGTCCCTATGGCTACACCTTC.

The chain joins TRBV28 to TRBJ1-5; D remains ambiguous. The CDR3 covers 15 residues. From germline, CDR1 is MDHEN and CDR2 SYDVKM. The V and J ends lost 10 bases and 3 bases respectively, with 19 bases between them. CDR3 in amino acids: CATLSGRSLNQPQHF. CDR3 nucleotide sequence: TGTGCCACCCTGAGCGGACGGAGTCTCAATCAGCCCCAGCATTTT.

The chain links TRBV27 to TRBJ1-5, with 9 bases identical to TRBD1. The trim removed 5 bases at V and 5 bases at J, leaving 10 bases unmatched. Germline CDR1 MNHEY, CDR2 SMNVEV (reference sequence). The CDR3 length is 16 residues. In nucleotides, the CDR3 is TGTGCCAGCAGTCACTACCAGGACAGGGGTTATCAGCCCCAGCATTTT. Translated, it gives CASSHYQDRGYQPQHF.

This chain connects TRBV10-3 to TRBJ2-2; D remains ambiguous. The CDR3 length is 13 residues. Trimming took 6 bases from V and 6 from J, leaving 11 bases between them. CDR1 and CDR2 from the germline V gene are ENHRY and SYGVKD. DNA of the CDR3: TGTGCCATCAGGTCGCAGGTCGCCGGGGAGCTGTTTTTT. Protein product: CAIRSQVAGELFF.

The CDR3 loop reads CASSFTGTGTTEAFF. CDR3 bases: TGTGCCAGCAGCTTCACCGGGACAGGGACCACTGAAGCTTTCTTT. The chain is built from TRBV5-5 and TRBJ1-1; the match to TRBD1 covers 9 bases. Per germline, CDR1 SGHKS and CDR2 YYEKEE (reference sequence). V was pared by 2 bases and J by 4 bases, with 6 bases of the junction left unmatched. There are 15 residues in the CDR3.

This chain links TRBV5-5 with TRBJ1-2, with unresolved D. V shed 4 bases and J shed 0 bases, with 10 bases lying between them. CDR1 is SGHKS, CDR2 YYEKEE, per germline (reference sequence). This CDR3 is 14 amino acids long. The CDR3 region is CASSTGVANYGYTF. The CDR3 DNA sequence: TGTGCCAGCAGCACGGGAGTAGCTAACTATGGCTACACCTTC.

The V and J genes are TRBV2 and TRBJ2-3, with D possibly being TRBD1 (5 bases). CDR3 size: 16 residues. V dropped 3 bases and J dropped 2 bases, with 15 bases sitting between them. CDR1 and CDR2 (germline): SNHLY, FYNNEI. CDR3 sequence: CASSEFRPGNTDTQYF. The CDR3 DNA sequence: TGTGCCAGCAGTGAGTTTCGTCCAGGGAACACAGATACGCAGTATTTT.

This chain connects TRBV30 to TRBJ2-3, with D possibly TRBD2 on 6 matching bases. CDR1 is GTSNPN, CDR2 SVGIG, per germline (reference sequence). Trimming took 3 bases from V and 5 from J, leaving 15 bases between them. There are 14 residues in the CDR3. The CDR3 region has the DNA TGTGCCTGGAGGCCCGGGACTCCTAAAGATACGCAGTATTTT. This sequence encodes CAWRPGTPKDTQYF.

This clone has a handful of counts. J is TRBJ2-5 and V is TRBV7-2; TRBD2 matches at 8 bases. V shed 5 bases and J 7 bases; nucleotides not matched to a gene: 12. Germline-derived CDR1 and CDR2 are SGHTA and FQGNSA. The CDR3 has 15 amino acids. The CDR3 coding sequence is TGTGCCAGCAGCCGACAGACTAGCGTGGGGGGGACCCAGTACTTC. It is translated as CASSRQTSVGGTQYF.

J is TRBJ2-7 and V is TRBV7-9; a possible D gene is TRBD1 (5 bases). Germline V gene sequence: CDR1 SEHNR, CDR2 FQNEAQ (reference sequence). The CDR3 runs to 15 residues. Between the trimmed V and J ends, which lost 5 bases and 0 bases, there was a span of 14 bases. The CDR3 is CASSLLGASSYEQYF. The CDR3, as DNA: TGTGCCAGCAGCCTCCTTGGGGCCAGCTCCTACGAGCAGTACTTC.

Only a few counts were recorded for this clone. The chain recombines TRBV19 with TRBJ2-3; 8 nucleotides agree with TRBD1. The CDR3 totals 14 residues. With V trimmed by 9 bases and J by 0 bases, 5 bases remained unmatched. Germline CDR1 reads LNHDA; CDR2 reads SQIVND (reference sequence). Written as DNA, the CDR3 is TGTGCCAGCAGTCGACAGGGGAGCACAGATACGCAGTATTTT. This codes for CASSRQGSTDTQYF. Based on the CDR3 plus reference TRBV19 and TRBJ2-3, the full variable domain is DGGITQSPKYLFRKEGQNVTLSCEQNLNHDAMYWYRQDPGQGLRLIYYSQIVNDFQKGDIAEGYSVSREKKESFPLTVTSAQKNPTAFYLCASSRQGSTDTQYFGPGTRLTVL.

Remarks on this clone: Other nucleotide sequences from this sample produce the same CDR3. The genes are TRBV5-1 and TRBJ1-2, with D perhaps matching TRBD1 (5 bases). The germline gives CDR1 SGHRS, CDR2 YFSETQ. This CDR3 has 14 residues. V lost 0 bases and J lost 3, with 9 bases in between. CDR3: CASSLGQGDYGYTF. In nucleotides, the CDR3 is TGCGCCAGCAGCTTGGGGCAGGGTGACTATGGCTACACCTTC.

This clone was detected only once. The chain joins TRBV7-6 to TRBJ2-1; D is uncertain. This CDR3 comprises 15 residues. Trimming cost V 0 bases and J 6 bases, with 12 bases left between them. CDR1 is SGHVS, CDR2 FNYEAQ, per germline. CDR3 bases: TGTGCCAGCAGCTTAGCCGCTTTCGCGGTCAATGAGCAGTTCTTC. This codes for CASSLAAFAVNEQFF.

The CDR3 loop reads CASSLVPGQGNRNEQFF. The CDR3 DNA is TGTGCCAGCAGCTTAGTCCCCGGACAGGGGAATCGGAATGAGCAGTTCTTC. This chain joins TRBV7-9 and TRBJ2-1; 9 nucleotides match TRBD1. The CDR3 is 17 residues long. Germline values: CDR1 SEHNR, CDR2 FQNEAQ (reference sequence). V lost 1 base and J lost 7; bases outside the gene matches: 11.

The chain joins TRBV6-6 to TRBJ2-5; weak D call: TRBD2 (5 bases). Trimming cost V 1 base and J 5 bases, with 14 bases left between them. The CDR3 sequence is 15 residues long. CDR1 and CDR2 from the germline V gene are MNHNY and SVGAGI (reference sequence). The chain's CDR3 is CASSYWRTPGETQYF. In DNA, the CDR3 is TGTGCCAGCAGTTACTGGCGCACCCCGGGGGAGACCCAGTACTTC.

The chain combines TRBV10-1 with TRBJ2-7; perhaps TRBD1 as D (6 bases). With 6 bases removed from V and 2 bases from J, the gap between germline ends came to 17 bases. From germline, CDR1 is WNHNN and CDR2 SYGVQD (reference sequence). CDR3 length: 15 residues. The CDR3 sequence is CASRIQGCLAYEQYF. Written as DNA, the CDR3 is TGCGCCAGCAGGATACAGGGTTGCCTAGCCTACGAGCAGTACTTC.

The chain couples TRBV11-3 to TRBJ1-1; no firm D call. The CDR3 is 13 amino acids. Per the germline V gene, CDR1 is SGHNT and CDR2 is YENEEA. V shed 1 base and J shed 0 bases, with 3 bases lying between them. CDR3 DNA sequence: TGTGCCAGCAGCTTAGGCGTGAACACTGAAGCTTTCTTT. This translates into CASSLGVNTEAFF.

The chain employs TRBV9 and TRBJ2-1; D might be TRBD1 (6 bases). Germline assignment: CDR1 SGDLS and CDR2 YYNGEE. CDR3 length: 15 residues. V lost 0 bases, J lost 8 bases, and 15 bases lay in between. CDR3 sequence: CASSVEKGGSYEQFF. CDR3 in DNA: TGTGCCAGCAGCGTAGAAAAAGGGGGTAGTTATGAGCAGTTCTTC.

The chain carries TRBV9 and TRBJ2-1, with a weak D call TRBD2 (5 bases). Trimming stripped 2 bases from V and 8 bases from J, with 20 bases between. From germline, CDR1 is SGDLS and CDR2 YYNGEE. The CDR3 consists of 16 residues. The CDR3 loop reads CASSVTSTWGADEQFF. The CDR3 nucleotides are TGTGCCAGCAGCGTGACATCAACTTGGGGAGCCGATGAGCAGTTCTTC.

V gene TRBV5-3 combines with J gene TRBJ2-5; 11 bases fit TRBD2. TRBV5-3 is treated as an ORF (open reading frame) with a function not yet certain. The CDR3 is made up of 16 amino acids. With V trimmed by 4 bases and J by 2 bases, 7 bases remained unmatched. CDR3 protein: CARSPLAGGPQETQYF. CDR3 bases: TGTGCCAGAAGCCCCTTAGCGGGGGGGCCTCAAGAGACCCAGTACTTC.